Reported below is one TCR beta chain. Trimming cost V 7 bases and J 1 base, with 19 bases left between them. Germline assignment: CDR1 SEHNR and CDR2 FQNEAQ (reference sequence). The CDR3 spans 16 residues. Method: immunoSEQ multiplex PCR; TCRdb's copy keeps in-frame clones and lacks some. The sample holds some 200,000 clones, about 78% seen once. The data stem from a study of blood T cell repertoires in COVID-19. Two negative PCRs, clearance, or symptom resolution had been documented for recovered Cohort 3 donors. This chain uses TRBV7-9 with TRBJ1-1; TRBD1 might be the D (5 bases). This TCR came from a woman aged 50 to 60 who had recovered from COVID-19. The sample consisted of PBMCs or T cells enriched from blood (not recorded which). The CDR3: CASTSVRARTNTEAFF. The CDR3 DNA sequence: TGTGCCAGCACCTCCGTCAGGGCCAGAACGAACACTGAAGCTTTCTTT.